This TCR beta chain was sequenced in a study of shared clonotypes between healthy human individuals. Profiled with immunoSEQ multiplex PCR; TCRdb holds only in-frame clones, not every one. This table holds about 480,000 clones, about 79% found once. CDR1 SGHRS and CDR2 YFSETQ come from the germline V gene. This CDR3 has 16 amino acids. Losses at the gene ends were 4 bases for V and 8 bases for J; bases not matched to a gene: 10. The receptor comes from a middle-aged woman in good health. Some clones in this sample may be carry-over from other donors' samples. The rearrangement joins TRBV5-1 to TRBJ2-1; the match to TRBD2 covers 12 bases. Sequences were obtained from PBMCs. The CDR3 coding sequence is TGCGCCAGCAGCCCCTCTAGCGGGAGGGCCATCTATGAGCAGTTCTTC. Its protein is CASSPSSGRAIYEQFF.